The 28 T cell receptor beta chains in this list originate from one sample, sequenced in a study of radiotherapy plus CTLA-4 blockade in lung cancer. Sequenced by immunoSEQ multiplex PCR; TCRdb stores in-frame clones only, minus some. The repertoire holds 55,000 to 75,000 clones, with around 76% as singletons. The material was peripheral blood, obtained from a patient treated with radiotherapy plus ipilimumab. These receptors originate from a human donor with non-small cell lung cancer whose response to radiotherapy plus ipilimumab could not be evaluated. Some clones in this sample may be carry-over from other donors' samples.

The DNA of the CDR3 is TGTGCCAGCAGTGAACACAGTGCCCCCGGAAACACCATATATTTT. This codes for CASSEHSAPGNTIYF. This rearrangement joins TRBV6-1 to TRBJ1-3, with D hard to call. This CDR3 has 15 amino acids. With 2 bases removed from V and 4 bases from J, the gap between germline ends came to 12 bases. Germline V gives CDR1 MNHNS, CDR2 SASEGT.

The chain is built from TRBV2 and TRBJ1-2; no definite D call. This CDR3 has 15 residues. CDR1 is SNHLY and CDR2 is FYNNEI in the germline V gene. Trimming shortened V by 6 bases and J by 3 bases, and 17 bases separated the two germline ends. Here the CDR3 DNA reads TGTGCCAGCAGCGGAGTTTTAGTGGAGTACTATGGCTACACCTTC. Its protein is CASSGVLVEYYGYTF.

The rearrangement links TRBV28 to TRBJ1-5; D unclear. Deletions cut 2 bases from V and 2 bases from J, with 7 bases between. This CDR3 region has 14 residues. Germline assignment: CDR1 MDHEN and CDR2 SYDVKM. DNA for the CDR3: TGTGCCAGCAGTTTACGACAAGGCAATCAGCCCCAGCATTTT. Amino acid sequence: CASSLRQGNQPQHF.

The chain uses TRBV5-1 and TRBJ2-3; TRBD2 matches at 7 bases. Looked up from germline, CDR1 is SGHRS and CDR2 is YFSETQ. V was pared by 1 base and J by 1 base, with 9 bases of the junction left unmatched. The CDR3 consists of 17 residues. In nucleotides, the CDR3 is TGCGCCAGCAGCTTGCAAGGTGGCGGGGGTGGCACAGATACGCAGTATTTT. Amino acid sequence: CASSLQGGGGGTDTQYF.

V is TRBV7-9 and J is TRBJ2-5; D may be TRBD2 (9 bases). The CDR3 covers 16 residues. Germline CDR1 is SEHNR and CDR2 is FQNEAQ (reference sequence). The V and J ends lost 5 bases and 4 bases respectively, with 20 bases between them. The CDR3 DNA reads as TGTGCCAGCAGCCTCCTAGCGGGGACAGGTGGAGAGACCCAGTACTTC. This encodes CASSLLAGTGGETQYF.

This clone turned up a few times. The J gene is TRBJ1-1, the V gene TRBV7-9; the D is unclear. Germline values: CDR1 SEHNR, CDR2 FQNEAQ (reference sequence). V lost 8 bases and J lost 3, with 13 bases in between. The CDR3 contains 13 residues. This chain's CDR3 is CASQRSGDTEAFF. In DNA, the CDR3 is TGTGCCAGCCAGCGGAGCGGGGACACTGAAGCTTTCTTT.

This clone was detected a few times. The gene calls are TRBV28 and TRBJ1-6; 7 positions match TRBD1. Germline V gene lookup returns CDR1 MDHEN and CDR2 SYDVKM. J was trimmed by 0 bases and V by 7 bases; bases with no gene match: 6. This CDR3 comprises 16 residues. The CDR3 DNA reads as TGTGCCAGCAAGGGGCAGGGGGGCTCCTATAATTCACCCCTCCACTTT. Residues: CASKGQGGSYNSPLHF. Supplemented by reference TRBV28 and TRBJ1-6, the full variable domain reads DVKVTQSSRYLVKRTGEKVFLECVQDMDHENMFWYRQDPGLGLRLIYFSYDVKMKEKGDIPEGYSVSREKKERFSLILESASTNQTSMYLCASKGQGGSYNSPLHFGNGTRLTVT.

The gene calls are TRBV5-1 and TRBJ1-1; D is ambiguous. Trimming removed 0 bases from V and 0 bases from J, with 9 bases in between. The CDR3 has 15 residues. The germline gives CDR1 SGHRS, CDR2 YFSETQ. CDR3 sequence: CASSLDPGMNTEAFF. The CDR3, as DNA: TGCGCCAGCAGCTTGGACCCGGGGATGAACACTGAAGCTTTCTTT.

CDR3 nucleotide sequence: TGTGCCAGCAGTGAAGGGGCCGTTAACTATGGCTACACCTTC. It is translated as CASSEGAVNYGYTF. The V call is TRBV2, the J call TRBJ1-2, with D hard to call. Per the germline V gene, CDR1 is SNHLY and CDR2 is FYNNEI. The V end lost 1 base, the J end lost 1 base, and 7 bases lay between the germline ends. The CDR3 spans 14 residues.

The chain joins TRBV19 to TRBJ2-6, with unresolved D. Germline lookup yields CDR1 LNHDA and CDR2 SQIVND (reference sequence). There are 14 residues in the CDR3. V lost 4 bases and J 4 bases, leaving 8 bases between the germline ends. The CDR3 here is CASSTPPGANVLTF. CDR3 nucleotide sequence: TGTGCCAGTAGTACCCCCCCAGGGGCCAACGTCCTGACTTTC.

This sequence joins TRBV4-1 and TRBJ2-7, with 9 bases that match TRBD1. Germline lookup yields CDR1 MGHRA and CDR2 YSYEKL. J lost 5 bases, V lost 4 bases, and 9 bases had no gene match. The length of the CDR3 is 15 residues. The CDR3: CASSRSGTGSDEQYF. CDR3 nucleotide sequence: TGCGCCAGCAGCCGTTCCGGGACAGGGTCCGACGAGCAGTACTTC.

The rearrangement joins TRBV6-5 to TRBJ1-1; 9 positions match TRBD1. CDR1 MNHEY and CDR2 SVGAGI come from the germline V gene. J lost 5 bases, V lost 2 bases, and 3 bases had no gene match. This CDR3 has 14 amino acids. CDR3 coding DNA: TGTGCCAGCAGTTACGGGGACAGGGTAACTGAAGCTTTCTTT. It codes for CASSYGDRVTEAFF.

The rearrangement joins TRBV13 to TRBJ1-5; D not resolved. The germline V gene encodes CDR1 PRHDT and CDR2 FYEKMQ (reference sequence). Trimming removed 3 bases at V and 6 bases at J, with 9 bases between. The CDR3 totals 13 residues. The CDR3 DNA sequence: TGTGCCAGCAGCTTGGAGGCTGCTCAGCCCCAGCATTTT. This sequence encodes CASSLEAAQPQHF. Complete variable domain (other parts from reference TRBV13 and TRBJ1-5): AAGVIQSPRHLIKEKRETATLKCYPIPRHDTVYWYQQGPGQDPQFLISFYEKMQSDKGSIPDRFSAQQFSDYHSELNMSSLELGDSALYFCASSLEAAQPQHFGDGTRLSIL.

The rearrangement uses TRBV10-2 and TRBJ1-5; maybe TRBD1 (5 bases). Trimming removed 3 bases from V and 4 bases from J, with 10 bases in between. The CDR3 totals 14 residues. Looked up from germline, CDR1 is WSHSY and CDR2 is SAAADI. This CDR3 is CASSDRAGNQPQHF. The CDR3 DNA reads TGCGCCAGCAGTGATAGGGCAGGGAATCAGCCCCAGCATTTT.

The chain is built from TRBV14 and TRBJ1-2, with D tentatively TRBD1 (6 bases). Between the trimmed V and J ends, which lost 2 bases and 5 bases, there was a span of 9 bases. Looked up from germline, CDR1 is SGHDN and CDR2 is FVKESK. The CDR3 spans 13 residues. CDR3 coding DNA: TGTGCCAGCAGCCAAAGTCAGGGGTATGGCTACACCTTC. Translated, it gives CASSQSQGYGYTF.

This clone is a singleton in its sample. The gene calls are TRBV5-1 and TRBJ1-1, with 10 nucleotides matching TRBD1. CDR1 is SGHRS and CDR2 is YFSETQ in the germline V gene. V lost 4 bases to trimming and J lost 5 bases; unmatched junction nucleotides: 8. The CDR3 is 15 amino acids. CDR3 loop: CASSIFGQGETEAFF. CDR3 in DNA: TGCGCCAGCAGCATTTTTGGACAGGGGGAAACTGAAGCTTTCTTT.

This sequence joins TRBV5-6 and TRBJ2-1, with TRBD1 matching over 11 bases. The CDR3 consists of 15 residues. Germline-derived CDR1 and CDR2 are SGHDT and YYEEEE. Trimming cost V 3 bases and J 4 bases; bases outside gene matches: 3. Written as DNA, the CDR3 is TGTGCCAGCAGCTGGGGACAGGGGGGTTACAATGAGCAGTTCTTC. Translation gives CASSWGQGGYNEQFF. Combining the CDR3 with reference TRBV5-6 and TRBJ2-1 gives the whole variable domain DAGVTQSPTHLIKTRGQQVTLRCSPKSGHDTVSWYQQALGQGPQFIFQYYEEEERQRGNFPDRFSGHQFPNYSSELNVNALLLGDSALYLCASSWGQGGYNEQFFGPGTRLTVL.

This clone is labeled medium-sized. The CDR3 bases are TGTGCCAGCAGCCAGACTTTTTACAATGAGCAGTTCTTC. Amino acid sequence: CASSQTFYNEQFF. V gene TRBV11-2 combines with J gene TRBJ2-1, with D unresolved. Trimming shortened V by 5 bases and J by 4 bases, and 9 bases separated the two germline ends. This CDR3 has 13 amino acids. The germline gives CDR1 SGHAT, CDR2 FQNNGV. Combining the CDR3 with reference TRBV11-2 and TRBJ2-1 gives the whole variable domain EAGVAQSPRYKIIEKRQSVAFWCNPISGHATLYWYQQILGQGPKLLIQFQNNGVVDDSQLPKDRFSAERLKGVDSTLKIQPAKLEDSAVYLCASSQTFYNEQFFGPGTRLTVL.

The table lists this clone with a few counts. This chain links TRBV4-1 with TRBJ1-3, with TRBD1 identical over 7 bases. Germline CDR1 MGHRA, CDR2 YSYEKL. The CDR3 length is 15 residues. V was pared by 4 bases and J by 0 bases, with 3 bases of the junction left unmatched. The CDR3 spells CASSRTGISGNTIYF. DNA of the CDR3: TGCGCCAGCAGCCGGACAGGTATCTCTGGAAACACCATATATTTT.

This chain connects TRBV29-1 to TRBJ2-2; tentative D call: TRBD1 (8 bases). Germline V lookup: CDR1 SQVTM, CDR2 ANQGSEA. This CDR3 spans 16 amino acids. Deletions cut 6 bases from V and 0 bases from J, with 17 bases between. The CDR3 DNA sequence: TGCAGCGTCGGACAGGGAGGGAGTTCGAACACCGGGGAGCTGTTTTTT. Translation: CSVGQGGSSNTGELFF.

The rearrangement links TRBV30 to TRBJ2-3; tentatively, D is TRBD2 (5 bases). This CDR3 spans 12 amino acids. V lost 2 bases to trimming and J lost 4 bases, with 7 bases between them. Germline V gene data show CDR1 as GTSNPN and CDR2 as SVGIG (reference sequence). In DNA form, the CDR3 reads TGTGCCTGGAGTCCGGGGTCAGATACGCAGTATTTT. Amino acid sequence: CAWSPGSDTQYF.

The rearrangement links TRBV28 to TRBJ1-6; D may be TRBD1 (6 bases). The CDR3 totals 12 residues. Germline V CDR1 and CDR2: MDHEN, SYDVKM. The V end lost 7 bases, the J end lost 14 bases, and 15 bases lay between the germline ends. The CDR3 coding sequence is TGTGCCAGCACCCTACTTAGGGGGACCCTCCACTTT. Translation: CASTLLRGTLHF.

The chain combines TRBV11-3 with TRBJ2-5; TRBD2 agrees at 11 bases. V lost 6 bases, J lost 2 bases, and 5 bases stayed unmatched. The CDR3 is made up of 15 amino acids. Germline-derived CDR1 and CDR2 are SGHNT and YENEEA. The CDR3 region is CASSTGLAEQETQYF. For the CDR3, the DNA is TGTGCCAGCAGTACGGGACTAGCGGAGCAAGAGACCCAGTACTTC.

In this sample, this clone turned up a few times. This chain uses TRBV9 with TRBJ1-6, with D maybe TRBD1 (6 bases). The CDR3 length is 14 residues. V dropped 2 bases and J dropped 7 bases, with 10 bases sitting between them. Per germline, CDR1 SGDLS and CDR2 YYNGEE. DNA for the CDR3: TGTGCCAGCAGCGTTAGGCAGGGGAATTCACCCCTCCACTTT. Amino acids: CASSVRQGNSPLHF.

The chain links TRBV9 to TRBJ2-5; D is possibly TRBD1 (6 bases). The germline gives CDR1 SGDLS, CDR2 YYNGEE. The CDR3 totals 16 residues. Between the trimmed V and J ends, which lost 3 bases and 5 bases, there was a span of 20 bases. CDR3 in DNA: TGTGCCAGCAGCGCGTCCTCGGGACACCGGTCGGAGACCCAGTACTTC. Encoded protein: CASSASSGHRSETQYF.

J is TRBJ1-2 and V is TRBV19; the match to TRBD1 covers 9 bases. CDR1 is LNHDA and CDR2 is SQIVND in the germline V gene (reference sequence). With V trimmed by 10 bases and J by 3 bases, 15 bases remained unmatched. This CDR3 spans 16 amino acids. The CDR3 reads CATLPRTGATDYGYTF. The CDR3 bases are TGTGCCACCTTACCCCGGACAGGGGCGACGGACTATGGCTACACCTTC.

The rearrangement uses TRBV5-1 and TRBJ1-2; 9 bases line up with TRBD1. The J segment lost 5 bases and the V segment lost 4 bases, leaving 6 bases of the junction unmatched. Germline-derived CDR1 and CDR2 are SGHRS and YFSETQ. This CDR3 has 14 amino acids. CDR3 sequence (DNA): TGCGCCAGCAGCACCTGGACAGGGGAATATGGCTACACCTTC. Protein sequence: CASSTWTGEYGYTF.

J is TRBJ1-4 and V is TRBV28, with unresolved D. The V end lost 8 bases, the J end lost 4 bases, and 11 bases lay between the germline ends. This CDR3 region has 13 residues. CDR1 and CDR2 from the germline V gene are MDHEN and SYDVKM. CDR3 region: CASRGAFNEKLFF. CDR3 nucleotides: TGTGCCAGCCGCGGAGCCTTTAATGAAAAACTGTTTTTT.